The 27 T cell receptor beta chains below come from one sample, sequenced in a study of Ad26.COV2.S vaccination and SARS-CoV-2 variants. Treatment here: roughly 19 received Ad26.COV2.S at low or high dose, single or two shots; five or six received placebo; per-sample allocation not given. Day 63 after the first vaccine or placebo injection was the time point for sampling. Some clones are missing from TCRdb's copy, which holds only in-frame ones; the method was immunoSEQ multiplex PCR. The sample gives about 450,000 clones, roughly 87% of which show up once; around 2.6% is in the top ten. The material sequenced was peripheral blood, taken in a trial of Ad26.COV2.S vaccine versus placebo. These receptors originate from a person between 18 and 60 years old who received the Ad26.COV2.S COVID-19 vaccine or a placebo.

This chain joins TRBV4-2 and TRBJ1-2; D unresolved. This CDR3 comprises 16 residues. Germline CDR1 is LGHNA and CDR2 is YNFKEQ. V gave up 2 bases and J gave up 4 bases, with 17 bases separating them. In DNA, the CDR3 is TGTGCCAGCAGCCAAAAGGCCCCGGGGTTCGGCTATGGCTACACCTTC. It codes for CASSQKAPGFGYGYTF.

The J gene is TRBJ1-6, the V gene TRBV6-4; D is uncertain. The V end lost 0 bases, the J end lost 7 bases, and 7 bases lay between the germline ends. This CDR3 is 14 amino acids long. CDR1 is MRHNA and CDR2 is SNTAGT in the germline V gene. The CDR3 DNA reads TGTGCCAGCAGTGACTCGAGAGGGAATTCACCCCTCCACTTT. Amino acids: CASSDSRGNSPLHF.

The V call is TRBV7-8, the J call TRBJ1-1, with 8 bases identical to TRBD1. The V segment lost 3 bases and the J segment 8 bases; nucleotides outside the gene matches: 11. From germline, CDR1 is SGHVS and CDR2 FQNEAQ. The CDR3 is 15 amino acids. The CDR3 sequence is CASSFRWDRRGEAFF. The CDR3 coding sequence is TGTGCCAGCAGCTTCAGATGGGACAGGAGGGGAGAAGCTTTCTTT.

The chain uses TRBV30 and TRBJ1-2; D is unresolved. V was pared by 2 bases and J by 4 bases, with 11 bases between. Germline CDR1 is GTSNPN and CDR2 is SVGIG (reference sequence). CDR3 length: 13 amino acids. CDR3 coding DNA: TGTGCCTGGAGTTTGTTAGGGAGCTATGGCTACACCTTC. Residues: CAWSLLGSYGYTF. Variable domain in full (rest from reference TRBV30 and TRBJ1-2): SQTIHQWPATLVQPVGSPLSLECTVEGTSNPNLYWYRQAAGRGLQLLFYSVGIGQISSEVPQNLSASRPQDRQFILSSKKLLLSDSGFYLCAWSLLGSYGYTFGSGTRLTVV.

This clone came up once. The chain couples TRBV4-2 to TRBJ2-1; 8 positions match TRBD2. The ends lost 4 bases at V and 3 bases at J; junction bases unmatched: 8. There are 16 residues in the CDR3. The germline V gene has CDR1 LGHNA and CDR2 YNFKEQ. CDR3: CASSPSVAGFYNEQFF. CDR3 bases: TGTGCCAGCAGCCCGTCAGTAGCGGGGTTCTACAATGAGCAGTTCTTC.

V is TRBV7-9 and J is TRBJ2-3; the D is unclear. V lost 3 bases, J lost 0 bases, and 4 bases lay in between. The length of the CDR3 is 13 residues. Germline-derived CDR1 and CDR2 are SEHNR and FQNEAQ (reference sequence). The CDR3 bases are TGTGCCAGCAGCTTGGACAGCACAGATACGCAGTATTTT. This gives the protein CASSLDSTDTQYF.

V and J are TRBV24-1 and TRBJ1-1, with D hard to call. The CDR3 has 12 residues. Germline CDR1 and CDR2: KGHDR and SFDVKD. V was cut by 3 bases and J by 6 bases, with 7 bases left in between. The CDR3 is CATSDRGPEAFF. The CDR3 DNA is TGTGCCACCAGTGATCGGGGTCCTGAAGCTTTCTTT.

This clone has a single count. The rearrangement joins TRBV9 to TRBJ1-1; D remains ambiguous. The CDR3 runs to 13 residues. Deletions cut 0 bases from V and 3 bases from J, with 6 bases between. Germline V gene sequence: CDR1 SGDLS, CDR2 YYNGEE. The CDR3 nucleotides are TGTGCCAGCAGCGTAGCTGGGGACACTGAAGCTTTCTTT. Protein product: CASSVAGDTEAFF.

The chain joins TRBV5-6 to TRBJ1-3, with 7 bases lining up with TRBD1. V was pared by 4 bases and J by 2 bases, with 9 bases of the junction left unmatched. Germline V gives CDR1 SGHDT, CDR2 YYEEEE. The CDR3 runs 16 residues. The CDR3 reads CASSPGQVATGNTIYF. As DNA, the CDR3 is TGTGCCAGCAGCCCAGGACAGGTTGCGACTGGAAACACCATATATTTT. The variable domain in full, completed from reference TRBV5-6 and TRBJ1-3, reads DAGVTQSPTHLIKTRGQQVTLRCSPKSGHDTVSWYQQALGQGPQFIFQYYEEEERQRGNFPDRFSGHQFPNYSSELNVNALLLGDSALYLCASSPGQVATGNTIYFGEGSWLTVV.

CDR3 sequence (DNA): TGTGCCAGCAGTGAAGCGGCCACAGGGGCGCGAACTGAAGCTTTCTTT. Its protein product is CASSEAATGARTEAFF. The chain couples TRBV6-1 to TRBJ1-1; 7 bases align to TRBD1. V lost 0 bases and J lost 5; bases outside the gene matches: 9. Germline CDR1 is MNHNS and CDR2 is SASEGT. This CDR3 comprises 16 residues.

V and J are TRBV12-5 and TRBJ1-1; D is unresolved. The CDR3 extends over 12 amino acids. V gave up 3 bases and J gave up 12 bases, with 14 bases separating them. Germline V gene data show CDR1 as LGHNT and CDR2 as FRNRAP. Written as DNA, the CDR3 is TGTGCTAGTGGTTTAGGTTTCGACTTCCCTTTCTTT. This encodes CASGLGFDFPFF.

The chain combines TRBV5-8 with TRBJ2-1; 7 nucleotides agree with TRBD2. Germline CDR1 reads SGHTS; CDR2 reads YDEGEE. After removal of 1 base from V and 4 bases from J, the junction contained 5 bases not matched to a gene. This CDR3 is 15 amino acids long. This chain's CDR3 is CASSLRGEGYNEQFF. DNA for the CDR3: TGTGCCAGCAGCTTGCGGGGGGAAGGTTACAATGAGCAGTTCTTC.

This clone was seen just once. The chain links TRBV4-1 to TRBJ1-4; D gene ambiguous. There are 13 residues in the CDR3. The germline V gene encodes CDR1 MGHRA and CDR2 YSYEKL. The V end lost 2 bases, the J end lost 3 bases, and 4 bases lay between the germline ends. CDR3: CASSQFPNEKLFF. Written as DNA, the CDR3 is TGCGCCAGCAGCCAATTCCCTAATGAAAAACTGTTTTTT.

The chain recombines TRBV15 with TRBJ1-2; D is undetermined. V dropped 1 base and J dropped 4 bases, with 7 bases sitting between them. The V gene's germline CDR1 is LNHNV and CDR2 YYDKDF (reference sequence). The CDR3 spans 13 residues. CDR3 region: CATSRVQSYGYTF. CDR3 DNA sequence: TGTGCCACCAGCAGAGTCCAGTCCTATGGCTACACCTTC.

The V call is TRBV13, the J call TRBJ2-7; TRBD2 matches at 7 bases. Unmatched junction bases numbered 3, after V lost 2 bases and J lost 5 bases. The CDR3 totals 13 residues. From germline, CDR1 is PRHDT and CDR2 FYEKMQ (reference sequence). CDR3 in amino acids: CASSLMGRDEQYV. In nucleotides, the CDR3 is TGTGCCAGCAGCTTAATGGGGAGGGACGAGCAGTACGTC.

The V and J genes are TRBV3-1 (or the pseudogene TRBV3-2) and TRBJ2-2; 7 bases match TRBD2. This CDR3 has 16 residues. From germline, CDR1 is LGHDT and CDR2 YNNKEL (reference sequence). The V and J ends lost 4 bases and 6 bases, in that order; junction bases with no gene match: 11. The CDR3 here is CASSLVAGVGPGELFF. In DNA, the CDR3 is TGTGCCAGCAGCCTCGTGGCGGGAGTAGGTCCCGGGGAGCTGTTTTTT.

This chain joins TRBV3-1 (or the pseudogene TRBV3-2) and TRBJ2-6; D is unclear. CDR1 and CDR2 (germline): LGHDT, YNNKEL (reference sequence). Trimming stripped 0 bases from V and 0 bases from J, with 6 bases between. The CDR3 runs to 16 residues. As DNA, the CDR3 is TGTGCCAGCAGCCAAGATAGGCACTCTGGGGCCAACGTCCTGACTTTC. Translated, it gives CASSQDRHSGANVLTF.

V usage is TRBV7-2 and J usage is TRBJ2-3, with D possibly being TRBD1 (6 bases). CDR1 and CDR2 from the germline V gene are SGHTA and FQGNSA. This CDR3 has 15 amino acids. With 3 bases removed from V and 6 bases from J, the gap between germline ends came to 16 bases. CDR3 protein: CASSFQGRGLDTQYF. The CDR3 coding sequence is TGTGCCAGCAGCTTCCAAGGAAGGGGGTTGGATACGCAGTATTTT.

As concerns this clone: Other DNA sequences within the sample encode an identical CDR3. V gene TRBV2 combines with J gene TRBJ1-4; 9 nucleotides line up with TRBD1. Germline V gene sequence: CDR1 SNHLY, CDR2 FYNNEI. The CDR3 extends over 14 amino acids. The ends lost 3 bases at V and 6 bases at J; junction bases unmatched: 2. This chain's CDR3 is CASSDRTGDEKLFF. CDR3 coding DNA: TGTGCCAGCAGTGATCGGACAGGGGATGAAAAACTGTTTTTT.

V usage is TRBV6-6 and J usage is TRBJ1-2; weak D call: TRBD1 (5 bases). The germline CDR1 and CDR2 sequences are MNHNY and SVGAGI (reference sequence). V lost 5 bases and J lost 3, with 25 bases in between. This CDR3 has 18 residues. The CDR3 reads CASSPRSGTFSPDYGYTF. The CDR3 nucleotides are TGTGCCAGCAGTCCCCGGTCCGGGACCTTCTCCCCGGACTATGGCTACACCTTC.

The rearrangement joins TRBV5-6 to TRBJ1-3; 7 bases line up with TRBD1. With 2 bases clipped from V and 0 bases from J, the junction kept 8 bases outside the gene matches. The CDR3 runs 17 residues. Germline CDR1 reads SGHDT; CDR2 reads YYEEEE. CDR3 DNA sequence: TGTGCCAGCAGCTTCTTGGACAGGAGCTTCTCTGGAAACACCATATATTTT. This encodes CASSFLDRSFSGNTIYF.

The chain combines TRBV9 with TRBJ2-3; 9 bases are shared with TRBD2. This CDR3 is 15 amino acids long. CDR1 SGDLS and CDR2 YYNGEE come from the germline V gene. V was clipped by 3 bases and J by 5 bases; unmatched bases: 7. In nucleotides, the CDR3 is TGTGCCAGCAGCGGCGGGAGGGCCCTCTTAGATACGCAGTATTTT. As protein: CASSGGRALLDTQYF. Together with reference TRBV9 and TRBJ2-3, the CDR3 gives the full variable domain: DSGVTQTPKHLITATGQRVTLRCSPRSGDLSVYWYQQSLDQGLQFLIQYYNGEERAKGNILERFSAQQFPDLHSELNLSSLELGDSALYFCASSGGRALLDTQYFGPGTRLTVL.

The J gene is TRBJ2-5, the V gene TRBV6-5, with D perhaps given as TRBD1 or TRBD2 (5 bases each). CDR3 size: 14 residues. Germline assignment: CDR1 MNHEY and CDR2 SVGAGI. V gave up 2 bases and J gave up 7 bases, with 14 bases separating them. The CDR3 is CASSYGDPAGTQYF. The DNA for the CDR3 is TGTGCCAGCAGTTACGGGGACCCGGCTGGGACCCAGTACTTC.

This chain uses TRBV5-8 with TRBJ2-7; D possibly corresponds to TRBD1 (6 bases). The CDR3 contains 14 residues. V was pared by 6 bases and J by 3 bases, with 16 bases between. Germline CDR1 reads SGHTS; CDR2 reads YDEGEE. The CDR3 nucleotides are TGTGCCAGCACCCAGGTAGGGGGAGTCTACGAGCAGTACTTC. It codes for CASTQVGGVYEQYF.

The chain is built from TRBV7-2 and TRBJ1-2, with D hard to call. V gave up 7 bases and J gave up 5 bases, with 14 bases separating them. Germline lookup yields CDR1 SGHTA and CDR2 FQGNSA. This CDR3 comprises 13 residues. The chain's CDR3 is CASTPGRQYGYTF. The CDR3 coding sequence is TGTGCCAGCACCCCTGGACGGCAGTATGGCTACACCTTC.

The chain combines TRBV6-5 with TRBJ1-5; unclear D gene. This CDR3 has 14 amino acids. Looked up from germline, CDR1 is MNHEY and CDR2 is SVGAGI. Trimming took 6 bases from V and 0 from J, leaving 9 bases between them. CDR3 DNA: TGTGCCAGCAGGGGCATCGATAGCAATCAGCCCCAGCATTTT. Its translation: CASRGIDSNQPQHF.

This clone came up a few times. This chain's CDR3 is CSVGQGHEQYF. The CDR3 region has the DNA TGCAGCGTGGGCCAGGGCCACGAGCAGTACTTC. This chain links TRBV29-1 with TRBJ2-7; tentative D call: TRBD1 (5 bases). Germline CDR1 reads SQVTM; CDR2 reads ANQGSEA. The CDR3 totals 11 residues. Between the trimmed V and J ends, which lost 6 bases and 5 bases, there was a span of 11 bases.